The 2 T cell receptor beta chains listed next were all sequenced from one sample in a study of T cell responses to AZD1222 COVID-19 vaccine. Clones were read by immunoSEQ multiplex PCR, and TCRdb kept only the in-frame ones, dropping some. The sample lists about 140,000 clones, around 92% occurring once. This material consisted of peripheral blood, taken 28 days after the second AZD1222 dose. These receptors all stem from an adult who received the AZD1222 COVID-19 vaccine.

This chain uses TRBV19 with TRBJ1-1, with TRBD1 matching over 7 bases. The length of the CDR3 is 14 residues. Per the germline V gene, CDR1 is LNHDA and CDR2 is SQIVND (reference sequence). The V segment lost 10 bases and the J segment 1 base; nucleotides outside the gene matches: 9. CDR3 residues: CATTGTASNTEAFF. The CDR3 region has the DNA TGTGCCACCACCGGGACAGCATCGAACACTGAAGCTTTCTTT.

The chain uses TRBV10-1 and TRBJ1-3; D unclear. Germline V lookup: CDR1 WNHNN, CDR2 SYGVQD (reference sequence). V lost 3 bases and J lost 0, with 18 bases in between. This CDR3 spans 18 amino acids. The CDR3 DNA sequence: TGCGCCAGCAGTGACGACACAAACCATTCAGACTCTGGAAACACCATATATTTT. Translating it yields CASSDDTNHSDSGNTIYF.